Listed below are T cell receptor beta chains from one sample, sequenced in a study of circulating CD8 cells and anti-PD-1 response in melanoma. TCRdb re-derived calls from the reads in MiXCR, one entry per CDR3 protein. The sample consists of around 480 distinct CDR3 sequences, around 10% of them appearing once. The sequenced sample was CD8+ T cells from PBMCs, obtained at baseline or after one month of anti-PD-1 therapy (not recorded which). These receptors were obtained from a human donor with melanoma. Each CDR3 is given with its conserved first and last residue. Fields, in order: D gene, V gene, CDR3 length, clone size, J gene, CDR3 protein, CDR3 DNA. A D gene is named only where the DNA matches it firmly. Clone size is shown for a subset of rows, as once, few, many or a class of expanded clone.

D: .
V: TRBV19
length: 14
size: large
J: TRBJ2-7
CDR3: CASSIRAGQTEQYF
DNA: TGTGCCAGTAGTATAAGGGCGGGACAGACCGAGCAGTACTTC

D: .
V: TRBV7-8
length: 16
size: .
J: TRBJ1-2
CDR3: CASSLESIEGAYGYTF
DNA: TGTGCCAGCAGCTTAGAGTCGATAGAAGGGGCCTATGGCTACACCTTC

D: .
V: TRBV5-6
length: 16
size: .
J: TRBJ2-5
CDR3: CASSLGPAATQETQYF
DNA: TGTGCCAGCAGCTTGGGTCCGGCGGCGACACAAGAGACCCAGTACTTC

D: .
V: TRBV9
length: 13
size: large
J: TRBJ2-3
CDR3: CASTQGDTDTQYF
DNA: TGTGCCAGCACACAGGGCGACACAGATACGCAGTATTTT

D: .
V: TRBV20-1
length: 16
size: medium-sized
J: TRBJ2-2
CDR3: CSAREVRAPNTGELFF
DNA: TGCAGTGCTAGAGAGGTCAGGGCCCCGAACACCGGGGAGCTGTTTTTT

D: TRBD2
V: TRBV28
length: 19
size: medium-sized
J: TRBJ2-2
CDR3: CASSYLGTSGGHNTGELFF
DNA: TGTGCCAGCAGTTACCTCGGGACTAGCGGGGGCCATAACACCGGGGAGCTGTTTTTT

D: .
V: TRBV4-3
length: 14
size: .
J: TRBJ2-1
CDR3: CASSQGTSYNEQFF
DNA: TGCGCCAGCAGCCAGGGGACATCCTACAATGAGCAGTTCTTC

D: TRBD1
V: TRBV19
length: 12
size: medium-sized
J: TRBJ1-2
CDR3: CASRQGSYGYTF
DNA: TGTGCCAGCCGACAGGGAAGCTATGGCTACACCTTC

D: TRBD1
V: TRBV30
length: 12
size: once
J: TRBJ1-5
CDR3: CAFDRGNQPQHF
DNA: TGTGCCTTTGACAGGGGAAATCAGCCCCAGCATTTT

D: TRBD2
V: TRBV20-1
length: 15
size: medium-sized
J: TRBJ2-3
CDR3: CSARDLAGVTDTQYF
DNA: TGCAGTGCTAGAGATCTAGCGGGGGTCACAGATACGCAGTATTTT

D: TRBD1
V: TRBV4-1
length: 13
size: large
J: TRBJ2-7
CDR3: CASSSRQGGEQYF
DNA: TGCGCCAGCAGCTCCCGACAGGGCGGCGAGCAGTACTTC

D: .
V: TRBV12-3/TRBV12-4
length: 13
size: medium-sized
J: TRBJ2-3
CDR3: CASSGASTDTQYF
DNA: TGTGCCAGCAGCGGAGCTAGCACAGATACGCAGTATTTT

D: TRBD1
V: TRBV2
length: 15
size: large
J: TRBJ2-4
CDR3: CASSTTAGQGDIQYF
DNA: TGTGCCAGCAGTACCACAGCGGGACAGGGGGACATTCAGTACTTC

D: .
V: TRBV6-2/TRBV6-3
length: 15
size: large
J: TRBJ2-1
CDR3: CASSYEDGYYNEQFF
DNA: TGTGCCAGCAGTTACGAGGACGGGTACTACAATGAGCAGTTCTTC

D: .
V: TRBV19
length: 13
size: few
J: TRBJ2-7
CDR3: CASSQSYSYEQYF
DNA: TGTGCCAGTAGCCAGAGTTACAGCTACGAGCAGTACTTC

D: .
V: TRBV7-2
length: 11
size: large
J: TRBJ2-2
CDR3: CASPRTGELFF
DNA: TGTGCCAGCCCACGCACCGGGGAGCTGTTTTTT

D: .
V: TRBV2
length: 16
size: hyperexpanded
J: TRBJ1-1
CDR3: CASSDSTQGWDTEAFF
DNA: TGTGCCAGCAGTGATAGTACCCAGGGATGGGACACTGAAGCTTTCTTT

D: .
V: TRBV19
length: 11
size: large
J: TRBJ1-6
CDR3: CASRVNSPLHF
DNA: TGTGCCAGCCGGGTTAATTCACCCCTCCACTTT

D: .
V: TRBV29-1
length: 13
size: large
J: TRBJ2-3
CDR3: CSVLRDSTDTQYF
DNA: TGCAGCGTGCTACGGGACTCCACAGATACGCAGTATTTT

D: .
V: TRBV14
length: 18
size: large
J: TRBJ2-3
CDR3: CASSQSPKITLYTDTQYF
DNA: TGTGCCAGCAGCCAGTCCCCTAAGATTACCCTTTACACAGATACGCAGTATTTT

D: TRBD2
V: TRBV29-1
length: 18
size: medium-sized
J: TRBJ2-1
CDR3: CSVTRLAGILSSYNEQFF
DNA: TGCAGCGTTACCCGACTAGCGGGCATCCTGAGCTCCTACAATGAGCAGTTCTTC

D: TRBD1
V: TRBV5-8
length: 15
size: medium-sized
J: TRBJ1-1
CDR3: CASSPSWTGWTEAFF
DNA: TGTGCCAGCAGCCCCTCCTGGACAGGGTGGACTGAAGCTTTCTTT

D: .
V: TRBV4-2
length: 14
size: hyperexpanded
J: TRBJ2-7
CDR3: CASGYGGPTYEQYF
DNA: TGTGCCAGCGGGTACGGGGGGCCGACCTACGAGCAGTACTTC

D: TRBD1
V: TRBV2
length: 16
size: large
J: TRBJ2-3
CDR3: CASSAAGGPSTDTQYF
DNA: TGTGCCAGCAGCGCTGCAGGGGGCCCCAGCACAGATACGCAGTATTTT

D: .
V: TRBV4-1
length: 13
size: large
J: TRBJ1-1
CDR3: CASSHEGGTEAFF
DNA: TGCGCCAGCAGCCACGAAGGGGGCACTGAAGCTTTCTTT

D: TRBD2
V: TRBV12-3/TRBV12-4
length: 17
size: .
J: TRBJ2-2
CDR3: CASSPAGTSGGYGELFF
DNA: TGTGCCAGCAGTCCCGCCGGGACTAGTGGGGGTTACGGGGAGCTGTTTTTT

D: .
V: TRBV6-6
length: 14
size: large
J: TRBJ2-7
CDR3: CASSYSVATYEQYF
DNA: TGTGCCAGCAGTTACTCGGTAGCTACATACGAGCAGTACTTC

D: TRBD1
V: TRBV29-1
length: 13
size: large
J: TRBJ1-1
CDR3: CSVEGTGNTEAFF
DNA: TGCAGCGTTGAAGGGACAGGGAACACTGAAGCTTTCTTT

D: .
V: TRBV19
length: 16
size: medium-sized
J: TRBJ1-2
CDR3: CASSITPVGGADGYTF
DNA: TGTGCCAGTAGTATAACCCCCGTAGGGGGGGCCGATGGCTACACCTTC